The sequence of this TCR beta chain was determined in a study of regulatory T cells in long-lasting Graves disease. With iRepertoire HTBI primers and Arm-PCR of CDR3 regions, TCR beta libraries were built. Each CDR3 protein gets one entry after TCRdb re-called the multiplex PCR reads with MiXCR. Of approximately 360,000 distinct CDR3 sequences in the sample, about 23% were seen once. Study findings and constraints: Persistent Graves' disease cases displayed lower TCR diversity than newly diagnosed ones.

This clonotype was detected ten times or more. Its cognate antigen is unknown. The time point denotes: persistent/refractory GD, antithyroid drugs over 5 years with positive TRAb. The authors made the TCR library using RNA they extracted from PBMCs. The sequencing used peripheral blood mononuclear cells (PBMCs), collected when the disease was refractory, from a patient treated with antithyroid drugs. The TCR sequence derives from a woman aged 40 to 50 with Graves disease.

In DNA form, the CDR3 reads TGTGCCAGCAGTTTCGGACCTACAAGAGGGCAGCCCCAGCATTTT. It translates to CASSFGPTRGQPQHF. The chain has TRBV6-5 and TRBJ1-5; D unresolved. CDR3 length equals 15 residues. The germline gives CDR1 MNHEY, CDR2 SVGAGI. Trimming shortened V by 4 bases and J by 7 bases, and 17 bases separated the two germline ends.